The next 31 T cell receptor beta chains were all read from a single sample in a study of identical twins. TCRdb redid the calling of the 5' RACE reads with MiXCR, one entry per CDR3 protein. Found here are over 550,000 distinct CDR3 sequences, under 8.5% of them singletons; the top ten hold around 1.6%. These same data were also listed under a study on yellow fever vaccine responses in identical twins.

The sample consisted of PBMCs. The receptor source for this set is a woman in her late teens or twenties in good health.

This clonotype has only a few counts. The chain carries TRBV28 and TRBJ2-5; the match to TRBD2 covers 8 bases. CDR1 is MDHEN, CDR2 SYDVKM, per germline. The junction had 8 bases not matched to a gene; V was cut back by 9 bases and J by 5 bases. The CDR3 covers 13 residues. The CDR3 DNA reads TGTGCCAGTATAAAGCGGGGGAGGGAGACCCAGTACTTC. Protein product: CASIKRGRETQYF.

This clonotype came up a few times. The chain carries TRBV20-1 and TRBJ2-4; 15 bases line up with TRBD2. The germline V gene encodes CDR1 DFQATT and CDR2 SNEGSKA (reference sequence). The CDR3 spans 16 residues. The J segment lost 9 bases and the V segment lost 0 bases, leaving 6 bases of the junction unmatched. In DNA form, the CDR3 reads TGCAGTGCTAGAGAGGGACTAGCGGGGGGCAGTGGCATTCAGTACTTC. It codes for CSAREGLAGGSGIQYF.

This clonotype appeared a few times. The V call is TRBV28, the J call TRBJ1-1; TRBD1 might be the D (6 bases). Per the germline V gene, CDR1 is MDHEN and CDR2 is SYDVKM. The CDR3 covers 14 residues. V gave up 8 bases and J gave up 5 bases, with 18 bases separating them. As DNA, the CDR3 is TGTGCCAGCGGTGCACCAGGGGTAGGGACTGAAGCTTTCTTT. Translated: CASGAPGVGTEAFF. The whole variable domain, remainder taken from reference TRBV28 and TRBJ1-1, is DVKVTQSSRYLVKRTGEKVFLECVQDMDHENMFWYRQDPGLGLRLIYFSYDVKMKEKGDIPEGYSVSREKKERFSLILESASTNQTSMYLCASGAPGVGTEAFFGQGTRLTVV.

This clonotype was seen many times. The chain carries TRBV29-1 and TRBJ2-5; the match to TRBD2 covers 7 bases. Germline V CDR1 and CDR2: SQVTM, ANQGSEA. There are 15 residues in the CDR3. V gave up 1 base and J gave up 1 base; unmatched junction bases: 6. The DNA of the CDR3 is TGCAGCGTTGAAGTGCCTAGCGGAGTCCAAGAGACCCAGTACTTC. Translating gives CSVEVPSGVQETQYF.

This clonotype was picked up a small number of times. The chain recombines TRBV19 with TRBJ1-2, with TRBD1 identical over 7 bases. V shed 4 bases and J 4 bases; nucleotides not matched to a gene: 9. The CDR3 runs 15 residues. Germline V gene lookup returns CDR1 LNHDA and CDR2 SQIVND (reference sequence). The CDR3 region is CASSTRQGGFYGYTF. DNA of the CDR3: TGTGCCAGTAGTACCCGACAGGGAGGTTTCTATGGCTACACCTTC.

This clonotype was observed once. The DNA for the CDR3 is TGCAGCGTTGACCGGGACAAGACCGACGAGCAGTACTTC. It encodes CSVDRDKTDEQYF. The gene calls are TRBV29-1 and TRBJ2-7; possibly TRBD1 for D (6 bases). This CDR3 is 13 amino acids long. V was cut by 3 bases and J by 5 bases, with 14 bases left in between. CDR1 and CDR2 (germline): SQVTM, ANQGSEA.

This clonotype has only a few counts. The V and J genes are TRBV3-1 and TRBJ1-1, with D maybe TRBD1 (5 bases). This CDR3 comprises 14 residues. V lost 4 bases, J lost 1 base, and 10 bases lay in between. Germline V gene sequence: CDR1 LGHDT, CDR2 YNNKEL (reference sequence). CDR3 sequence: CASSRDSKNTEAFF. For the CDR3, the DNA is TGTGCCAGCAGCCGAGACAGTAAGAACACTGAAGCTTTCTTT.

The rearrangement joins TRBV12-3 or TRBV12-4 to TRBJ2-5; D is possibly TRBD2 (6 bases). This CDR3 has 15 residues. The V gene lost 2 bases and the J gene lost 2 bases, with 12 bases spanning the gap. The CDR3 here is CASSLFAGTQETQYF. CDR3 nucleotides: TGTGCCAGCAGTTTATTCGCAGGGACTCAAGAGACCCAGTACTTC.

This clonotype was seen a handful of times. This rearrangement joins TRBV29-1 to TRBJ2-1; 7 bases match TRBD2. Germline loops: CDR1 SQVTM, CDR2 ANQGSEA. The CDR3 sequence is 16 residues long. V shed 6 bases, J shed 6 bases, and the junction held 17 bases outside the gene matches. The CDR3 reads CSVERAGRRGINEQFF. The CDR3 DNA follows: TGCAGCGTCGAAAGGGCCGGGAGGAGGGGCATCAATGAGCAGTTCTTC.

This clonotype was detected many times. CDR3 residues: CASSQGTSGETQYF. The CDR3 DNA reads as TGTGCCAGCAGCCAAGGGACTAGCGGTGAGACCCAGTACTTC. The V gene is TRBV3-1, the J gene TRBJ2-5, with TRBD2 identical over 10 bases. The V and J ends lost 1 base and 5 bases, in that order; junction bases with no gene match: 1. CDR1 and CDR2 from the germline V gene are LGHDT and YNNKEL (reference sequence). The CDR3 has 14 amino acids.

This clonotype was seen a handful of times. The chain uses TRBV15 and TRBJ2-7; TRBD2 matches 14 bases. V was clipped by 1 base and J by 2 bases; unmatched bases: 7. CDR1 LNHNV and CDR2 YYDKDF come from the germline V gene (reference sequence). The CDR3 has 18 amino acids. The CDR3 region has the DNA TGTGCCACCAGCAGAGGGGGACTAGCGGGAGTGAGGGCCTACGAGCAGTACTTC. Translating it yields CATSRGGLAGVRAYEQYF.

The chain combines TRBV5-5 with TRBJ2-3; D is unclear. CDR3 size: 15 residues. Trimming removed 0 bases at V and 1 base at J, with 9 bases between. The germline V gene encodes CDR1 SGHKS and CDR2 YYEKEE (reference sequence). CDR3 sequence: CASSLGTKGTDTQYF. The DNA of the CDR3 is TGTGCCAGCAGCTTGGGTACCAAGGGCACAGATACGCAGTATTTT.

The chain combines TRBV5-1 with TRBJ2-1, with D maybe TRBD2 (6 bases). The CDR3 sequence is 17 residues long. The V gene's germline CDR1 is SGHRS and CDR2 YFSETQ. Trimming shortened V by 2 bases and J by 0 bases, and 15 bases separated the two germline ends. The CDR3 protein is CASSFGYGGNSYNEQFF. Here the CDR3 DNA reads TGCGCCAGCAGCTTCGGGTACGGGGGAAACTCCTACAATGAGCAGTTCTTC.

The chain recombines TRBV5-1 with TRBJ2-5; TRBD2 might be the D (6 bases). Germline lookup yields CDR1 SGHRS and CDR2 YFSETQ. V was pared by 4 bases and J by 4 bases, with 14 bases between. The CDR3 is 14 residues long. The CDR3 coding sequence is TGCGCCAGCAGCCCGGGGGACTCGGCAGAGACCCAGTACTTC. It is translated as CASSPGDSAETQYF.

This clonotype was picked up many times. The V call is TRBV7-6, the J call TRBJ2-3, with no clear D. Germline CDR1 and CDR2: SGHVS and FNYEAQ. This CDR3 region has 15 residues. V lost 1 base to trimming and J lost 2 bases, with 10 bases between them. CDR3 sequence: CASSLGVAATDTQYF. The CDR3 coding sequence is TGTGCCAGCAGCTTAGGGGTGGCGGCCACAGATACGCAGTATTTT.

DNA for the CDR3: TGTGCCACCAGTGGTGGAGCCACCTACGAGCAGTACTTC. Translation: CATSGGATYEQYF. The J gene is TRBJ2-7, the V gene TRBV24-1; D gene unclear. The CDR3 totals 13 residues. Germline V lookup: CDR1 KGHDR, CDR2 SFDVKD. The germline V and J ends were trimmed by 5 bases and 2 bases, with 9 bases remaining between them.

In its sample, this clonotype was seen many times. The chain uses TRBV5-6 and TRBJ1-4; the D is unclear. The germline V and J ends were trimmed by 1 base and 8 bases, with 6 bases remaining between them. In germline, CDR1 is SGHDT, CDR2 YYEEEE. CDR3 length: 12 residues. CDR3 loop: CASSLYNEKLFF. DNA for the CDR3: TGTGCCAGCAGCTTGTATAACGAAAAACTGTTTTTT.

A few counts support this clonotype. CDR3: CASSLELGGGYTF. In DNA form, the CDR3 reads TGTGCCAGCAGCCTAGAGTTGGGGGGTGGCTACACCTTC. The genes are TRBV7-9 and TRBJ1-2; weak D call: TRBD1 (5 bases). Germline V gene lookup returns CDR1 SEHNR and CDR2 FQNEAQ (reference sequence). The CDR3 is 13 amino acids. V gave up 5 bases and J gave up 7 bases, with 14 bases separating them. Full variable domain (remainder filled in from reference TRBV7-9 and TRBJ1-2): DTGVSQNPRHKITKRGQNVTFRCDPISEHNRLYWYRQTLGQGPEFLTYFQNEAQLEKSRLLSDRFSAERPKGSFSTLEIQRTEQGDSAMYLCASSLELGGGYTFGSGTRLTVV.

This clonotype was seen repeatedly, ten times or more. The chain employs TRBV5-1 and TRBJ2-1, with 10 bases that match TRBD1. The CDR3 covers 14 residues. CDR1 is SGHRS, CDR2 YFSETQ, per germline. The V segment lost 4 bases and the J segment 10 bases; nucleotides outside the gene matches: 8. The CDR3 DNA reads as TGCGCCAGCAGCCGAGACAGGGGGCTGGGGGAGCAGTTCTTC. As protein: CASSRDRGLGEQFF. The whole variable domain, filled in from reference TRBV5-1 and TRBJ2-1, reads KAGVTQTPRYLIKTRGQQVTLSCSPISGHRSVSWYQQTPGQGLQFLFEYFSETQRNKGNFPGRFSGRQFSNSRSEMNVSTLELGDSALYLCASSRDRGLGEQFFGPGTRLTVL.

The gene calls are TRBV7-6 and TRBJ2-4; 11 nucleotides match TRBD2. The CDR3 totals 15 residues. V gave up 5 bases and J gave up 7 bases; unmatched junction bases: 7. Germline V gene lookup returns CDR1 SGHVS and CDR2 FNYEAQ. Here the CDR3 DNA reads TGTGCCAGCAGCGAAGGACTAGCGGGTATCAACATTCAGTACTTC. Amino acid sequence: CASSEGLAGINIQYF.

This clonotype was picked up a small number of times. This chain connects TRBV5-8 to TRBJ1-1; D may be TRBD1 (6 bases). Trimming took off 6 bases at V and 1 base at J, with 13 bases between the two ends. Germline CDR1 SGHTS, CDR2 YDEGEE. The CDR3 loop spans 14 amino acids. CDR3 residues: CASMRQAPNTEAFF. CDR3 coding DNA: TGTGCCAGCATGCGACAGGCCCCGAACACTGAAGCTTTCTTT.

There are many counts of this clonotype. V gene TRBV29-1 combines with J gene TRBJ2-1; 8 bases are a match to TRBD2. Germline trimming cut 6 bases from V and 3 bases from J; bases unmatched to any gene: 7. The CDR3 totals 14 residues. Germline V lookup: CDR1 SQVTM, CDR2 ANQGSEA. CDR3 DNA: TGCAGCGTGGGCGGGGGGACAAACTACAATGAGCAGTTCTTC. Its translation is CSVGGGTNYNEQFF.

The chain employs TRBV18 and TRBJ1-1; a weak D match, TRBD1 (5 bases). Germline V gene lookup returns CDR1 KGHSH and CDR2 LQKENI. V lost 2 bases and J lost 9, with 10 bases in between. The CDR3 has 12 residues. DNA of the CDR3: TGTGCCAGCTCACCATTGGGGGGACAAGCTTTCTTT. Its translation is CASSPLGGQAFF.

This clonotype was seen ten or more times. The chain has TRBV12-3 or TRBV12-4 and TRBJ2-1; D may be TRBD1 (6 bases). V lost 6 bases and J lost 2, with 17 bases in between. The CDR3 loop spans 16 amino acids. The CDR3 coding sequence is TGTGCCAGCAGGGGGGCAGGGACAATTACCTACAATGAGCAGTTCTTC. Protein: CASRGAGTITYNEQFF.

In this sample, this clonotype turned up a few times. The chain links TRBV2 to TRBJ2-5; 8 bases fit TRBD2. CDR3 length: 12 residues. V was pared by 10 bases and J by 2 bases, with 3 bases of the junction left unmatched. Germline V gives CDR1 SNHLY, CDR2 FYNNEI. CDR3 sequence: CATQREQETQYF. The CDR3 DNA sequence: TGTGCCACCCAGCGGGAGCAAGAGACCCAGTACTTC. The full variable domain, its missing parts supplied by reference TRBV2 and TRBJ2-5, is EPEVTQTPSHQVTQMGQEVILRCVPISNHLYFYWYRQILGQKVEFLVSFYNNEISEKSEIFDDQFSVERPDGSNFTLKIRSTKLEDSAMYFCATQREQETQYFGPGTRLLVL.

This clonotype was observed at least ten times. CDR3 residues: CASSLNGPDTF. CDR3 nucleotide sequence: TGTGCCAGCAGCTTAAACGGGCCCGACACCTTC. The rearrangement links TRBV5-6 to TRBJ1-2, with D uncertain. Germline CDR1 and CDR2: SGHDT and YYEEEE. The CDR3 sequence is 11 residues long. Trimming removed 2 bases from V and 12 bases from J, with 11 bases in between.

The V and J genes are TRBV6-5 and TRBJ1-1, with D unclear. V gave up 6 bases and J gave up 6 bases, with 8 bases separating them. The CDR3 has 11 residues. In germline, CDR1 is MNHEY, CDR2 SVGAGI. The CDR3 loop is CASRNGAEAFF. Written as DNA, the CDR3 is TGTGCCAGCAGAAACGGGGCTGAAGCTTTCTTT.

This clonotype came up many times. The rearrangement uses TRBV28 and TRBJ2-3; 9 bases line up with TRBD2. CDR3 length equals 16 residues. V lost 4 bases and J lost 2; bases outside the gene matches: 7. Looked up from germline, CDR1 is MDHEN and CDR2 is SYDVKM. The CDR3 DNA sequence: TGTGCCAGCAGTTCTAAGCTAGCGGGACACACAGATACGCAGTATTTT. As protein: CASSSKLAGHTDTQYF.

This chain connects TRBV15 to TRBJ2-7, with 7 bases matching TRBD1. Germline V gene sequence: CDR1 LNHNV, CDR2 YYDKDF (reference sequence). The CDR3 covers 16 residues. Trimming at V came to 4 bases and at J to 2 bases, leaving 11 bases not matched to a gene. The CDR3 coding sequence is TGTGCCACCAGCAATCCCATGACAGGGCGAACCTACGAGCAGTACTTC. Protein sequence: CATSNPMTGRTYEQYF.

This clonotype was seen many times. The rearrangement joins TRBV5-1 to TRBJ2-1, with D perhaps matching TRBD1 (6 bases). The CDR3 runs to 19 residues. The germline CDR1 and CDR2 sequences are SGHRS and YFSETQ. The germline V and J ends were trimmed by 3 bases and 0 bases, with 22 bases remaining between them. In DNA form, the CDR3 reads TGCGCCAGCAGCTCAGGGGTTGGGCCTGACAGGAGCTCCTACAATGAGCAGTTCTTC. Protein sequence: CASSSGVGPDRSSYNEQFF.

There are a few counts of this clonotype. The V gene is TRBV20-1, the J gene TRBJ1-6; perhaps TRBD1 as D (5 bases). Germline CDR1 and CDR2: DFQATT and SNEGSKA (reference sequence). V dropped 3 bases and J dropped 7 bases, with 10 bases sitting between them. The CDR3 consists of 13 residues. The chain's CDR3 is CSASEGLNSPLHF. Here the CDR3 DNA reads TGCAGTGCTAGCGAGGGACTAAATTCACCCCTCCACTTT.